One and the same sample provided the 18 T cell receptor beta chains below, sequenced in a study of cytomegalovirus exposure and HLA in healthy donors. PCR used 60 Vbeta primers and 13 Jbeta primers. Profiled with immunoSEQ multiplex PCR; TCRdb holds only in-frame clones, not every one. The repertoire consists of about 130,000 clones, with around 85% occurring once and the leading ten covering more than 1.5%. The sequencing sample was made of PBMCs. Receptors were obtained from a boy aged 10-17 years in good health and CMV-seronegative.

Only one count was recorded for this clone. This chain joins TRBV5-6 and TRBJ2-5; 8 positions agree with TRBD2. From germline, CDR1 is SGHDT and CDR2 YYEEEE. The CDR3 extends over 15 amino acids. The trim removed 4 bases at V and 6 bases at J, leaving 11 bases unmatched. CDR3 nucleotide sequence: TGTGCCAGCAGCGGCACGGGGGGGGTCGGAAAGACCCAGTACTTC. Protein sequence: CASSGTGGVGKTQYF.

The chain recombines TRBV5-8 with TRBJ2-3; TRBD2 matches at 13 bases. V lost 5 bases to trimming and J lost 1 base; unmatched junction nucleotides: 4. This CDR3 comprises 16 residues. CDR1 and CDR2 from the germline V gene are SGHTS and YDEGEE. Here the CDR3 reads CASRAGTSGGTDTQYF. CDR3 in DNA: TGTGCCAGCAGGGCCGGGACTAGCGGGGGCACAGATACGCAGTATTTT.

This clone was counted only a few times. The chain uses TRBV4-3 and TRBJ1-4; no clear D. V lost 0 bases and J lost 0, with 8 bases in between. The CDR3 is 16 amino acids. Germline CDR1 LGHNA, CDR2 YSLEER. As DNA, the CDR3 is TGCGCCAGCAGCCAAGATCGGGGTGCAACTAATGAAAAACTGTTTTTT. As protein: CASSQDRGATNEKLFF.

This clone appeared once. The V gene is TRBV2, the J gene TRBJ1-1; D may be TRBD1 (6 bases). The CDR3 totals 15 residues. V was pared by 4 bases and J by 1 base, with 13 bases between. Germline values: CDR1 SNHLY, CDR2 FYNNEI. CDR3 DNA sequence: TGTGCCAGCAGTGGGGGGGGCGTAGGGAACACTGAAGCTTTCTTT. Translating it yields CASSGGGVGNTEAFF.

The genes are TRBV7-9 and TRBJ1-1; a weak D match, TRBD1 (5 bases). With 0 bases removed from V and 0 bases from J, the gap between germline ends came to 11 bases. CDR1 and CDR2 (germline): SEHNR, FQNEAQ (reference sequence). This CDR3 has 16 amino acids. CDR3 amino acids: CASSLAGTGMNTEAFF. CDR3 nucleotide sequence: TGTGCCAGCAGCTTAGCAGGGACTGGAATGAACACTGAAGCTTTCTTT.

The rearrangement uses TRBV18 and TRBJ2-3; a weak D match, TRBD2 (5 bases). Germline CDR1 and CDR2: KGHSH and LQKENI. The CDR3 has 15 amino acids. Trimming stripped 4 bases from V and 5 bases from J, with 16 bases between. CDR3 coding DNA: TGTGCCAGCTCACTATTCGAGGGAGTGCAAGATACGCAGTATTTT. The encoded protein is CASSLFEGVQDTQYF. The full variable domain, rest sourced from reference TRBV18 and TRBJ2-3, is NAGVMQNPRHLVRRRGQEARLRCSPMKGHSHVYWYRQLPEEGLKFMVYLQKENIIDESGMPKERFSAEFPKEGPSILRIQQVVRGDSAAYFCASSLFEGVQDTQYFGPGTRLTVL.

V usage is TRBV7-2 and J usage is TRBJ2-5; D is possibly TRBD1 (6 bases). CDR1 and CDR2 (germline): SGHTA, FQGNSA. Trimming stripped 3 bases from V and 7 bases from J, with 12 bases between. The CDR3 is made up of 13 amino acids. The CDR3 reads CASSLGQTGTQYF. The DNA for the CDR3 is TGTGCCAGCAGCTTGGGACAAACAGGGACCCAGTACTTC. Variable domain in full (rest from reference TRBV7-2 and TRBJ2-5): GAGVSQSPSNKVTEKGKDVELRCDPISGHTALYWYRQSLGQGLEFLIYFQGNSAPDKSGLPSDRFSAERTGGSVSTLTIQRTQQEDSAVYLCASSLGQTGTQYFGPGTRLLVL.

The V and J genes are TRBV4-1 and TRBJ2-7; 8 bases align to TRBD1. V lost 0 bases, J lost 0 bases, and 7 bases stayed unmatched. The germline CDR1 and CDR2 sequences are MGHRA and YSYEKL. The CDR3 totals 17 residues. The CDR3 is CASSQDPPGQASYEQYF. CDR3 in DNA: TGCGCCAGCAGCCAAGACCCCCCGGGACAGGCCTCCTACGAGCAGTACTTC.

The chain couples TRBV15 to TRBJ1-5, with D perhaps matching TRBD1 (6 bases). The germline V gene has CDR1 LNHNV and CDR2 YYDKDF (reference sequence). The CDR3 covers 15 residues. V was pared by 5 bases and J by 0 bases, with 11 bases between. The CDR3 loop is CATSVGQSSNQPQHF. The CDR3, as DNA: TGTGCCACCAGCGTCGGACAGTCTAGCAATCAGCCCCAGCATTTT.

This chain connects TRBV2 to TRBJ1-1; 7 bases agree with TRBD1. Germline V CDR1 and CDR2: SNHLY, FYNNEI. Trimming removed 10 bases from V and 6 bases from J; junction bases left unmatched: 5. The CDR3 extends over 11 amino acids. In DNA form, the CDR3 reads TGTGCCACCCGCAGGGGGGCTGAAGCTTTCTTT. Protein sequence: CATRRGAEAFF.

The V and J genes are TRBV5-1 and TRBJ2-7; 11 positions match TRBD2. Trimming removed 1 base from V and 4 bases from J; junction bases left unmatched: 4. The CDR3 is 15 amino acids. Germline V lookup: CDR1 SGHRS, CDR2 YFSETQ. The CDR3 bases are TGCGCCAGCAGCTTGACTAGCGGGAGTGGGTACGAGCAGTACTTC. Its translation is CASSLTSGSGYEQYF.

The table lists this clone with a few counts. CDR3: CASSQKTGGGEKLFF. The CDR3 DNA sequence: TGTGCCAGCAGCCAAAAGACAGGGGGTGGGGAAAAACTGTTTTTT. The V gene is TRBV4-2, the J gene TRBJ1-4, with 9 nucleotides matching TRBD1. Germline CDR1 and CDR2: LGHNA and YNFKEQ. The CDR3 extends over 15 amino acids. After removal of 2 bases from V and 8 bases from J, the junction contained 6 bases not matched to a gene.

V and J are TRBV4-1 and TRBJ1-2; possible D gene TRBD1, 5 bases. V was shortened by 10 bases and J by 4 bases, with 22 bases between the two germline ends. The CDR3 runs to 15 residues. The germline CDR1 and CDR2 sequences are MGHRA and YSYEKL. The CDR3 here is CATSTQGTGGYGYTF. DNA of the CDR3: TGCGCCACCTCGACCCAGGGCACGGGCGGCTATGGCTACACCTTC.

J is TRBJ1-1 and V is TRBV2, with D possibly TRBD1 on 5 matching bases. The CDR3 consists of 14 residues. V lost 0 bases and J 1 base, leaving 6 bases between the germline ends. The germline V gene has CDR1 SNHLY and CDR2 FYNNEI. The CDR3 nucleotides are TGTGCCAGCAGTGAAGCGGGGGGGAACACTGAAGCTTTCTTT. This translates into CASSEAGGNTEAFF.

The chain employs TRBV9 and TRBJ2-1, with D uncertain. From germline, CDR1 is SGDLS and CDR2 YYNGEE. The CDR3 has 14 residues. V was cut by 0 bases and J by 6 bases, with 10 bases left in between. The CDR3 DNA sequence: TGTGCCAGCAGCGTAGGCGACTCCCCCAATGAGCAGTTCTTC. Its translation is CASSVGDSPNEQFF.

This clone was picked up a small number of times. The chain joins TRBV7-2 to TRBJ2-2, with D perhaps TRBD1 (5 bases). The CDR3 loop spans 14 amino acids. The germline gives CDR1 SGHTA, CDR2 FQGNSA. Deletions cut 2 bases from V and 8 bases from J, with 12 bases between. The CDR3 DNA follows: TGTGCCAGCAGCTTAAACAGAGCAGGGGGGGAGCTGTTTTTT. As protein: CASSLNRAGGELFF.

The V gene is TRBV6-5, the J gene TRBJ2-7; TRBD1 agrees at 11 bases. Trimming at V came to 2 bases and at J to 4 bases, leaving 7 bases not matched to a gene. Germline V gene sequence: CDR1 MNHEY, CDR2 SVGAGI. CDR3 length: 16 residues. The CDR3 region is CASSYASGTGGYEQYF. Here the CDR3 DNA reads TGTGCCAGCAGTTACGCGAGCGGGACAGGGGGTTACGAGCAGTACTTC.

This clone was seen once. The same CDR3 is also encoded by other DNA sequences in this sample. The gene calls are TRBV9 and TRBJ1-1; maybe TRBD1 (5 bases). Trimming took 0 bases from V and 4 from J, leaving 10 bases between them. Germline loops: CDR1 SGDLS, CDR2 YYNGEE. This CDR3 spans 14 amino acids. The DNA of the CDR3 is TGTGCCAGCAGCGTAGTTTTAGGGGCCACTGAAGCTTTCTTT. Protein: CASSVVLGATEAFF.